Given below is one T cell receptor beta chain in context. Antigen specificity is unknown. Trimming cost V 6 bases and J 0 bases, with 9 bases left between them. The CDR3 contains 14 residues. In germline, CDR1 is MNHEY, CDR2 SVGAGI. The data are from a study of vaccination effects on CD4 cells after COVID-19. Clones were sequenced by immunoSEQ multiplex PCR, and TCRdb holds only the in-frame ones, with some missing. The table has 55,000 to 70,000 clones, about four fifths seen once; the top ten hold about 2.4%. Using viral peptide pools, the ViraFEST assay grew out antigen-specific CD4+ T cells prior to sequencing. Culturing for around eleven days preceded CD4+ T cell isolation.

The chain combines TRBV6-5 with TRBJ1-3; D is unclear. The clonotype comes from a human donor who received a COVID-19 vaccine. The sample was CD4+ T cells from PBMCs cultured with HCoV-229E spike peptides, taken before COVID-19 vaccination. The CDR3 loop reads CASRNTYSGNTIYF. CDR3 coding DNA: TGTGCCAGCAGGAATACCTACTCTGGAAACACCATATATTTT.